This is a list of T cell receptor beta chains from one sample in a study of T-cell memory formation after mild COVID-19. TCRdb itself ran the 5' RACE reads through MiXCR, one entry per CDR3 protein. The sample gives a few hundred thousand distinct CDR3 sequences, around 30% of which show up once; 13% is in the top ten. The sequenced sample consisted of PBMCs or a T cell subset sorted from them (not recorded which). Receptors were obtained from an adult woman who had mild COVID-19 (a few samples of this study predate the infection). Cell type and time point are not known. Both conserved end residues are part of each CDR3. Each record gives: CDR3 protein, CDR3 DNA, J gene, clone size, V gene, D gene. A D gene is named only where the DNA matches it firmly. Clone size is given for some rows only: seen once, a few or many times, or a class if the clone is expanded.

CDR3: CASSLAQGIYNEQFF
DNA: TGCGCCAGCAGCTTGGCGCAGGGGATCTACAATGAGCAGTTCTTC
J: TRBJ2-1
size: few
V: TRBV5-1
D: .

CDR3: CASSPTTGSFRHEQYF
DNA: TGCGCCAGCAGCCCGACGACAGGGAGCTTTCGCCACGAGCAGTACTTC
J: TRBJ2-7
size: .
V: TRBV5-1
D: TRBD1

CDR3: CAWRYYGELFF
DNA: TGTGCCTGGAGATATTACGGGGAGCTGTTTTTT
J: TRBJ2-2
size: .
V: TRBV30
D: .

CDR3: CASSVSTGAFSYEQYF
DNA: TGTGCCAGCAGCGTAAGTACAGGGGCCTTCTCCTACGAGCAGTACTTC
J: TRBJ2-7
size: few
V: TRBV9
D: TRBD1

CDR3: CASKGGETQYF
DNA: TGTGCCAGCAAGGGAGGGGAGACCCAGTACTTC
J: TRBJ2-5
size: .
V: TRBV7-9
D: TRBD2

CDR3: CASSYGSTQTLHF
DNA: TGTGCCAGCAGTTACGGGTCCACTCAAACCCTCCACTTT
J: TRBJ1-6
size: .
V: TRBV6-5
D: .

CDR3: CSARKTSNTGELFF
DNA: TGCAGTGCTAGAAAAACTAGCAACACCGGGGAGCTGTTTTTT
J: TRBJ2-2
size: few
V: TRBV20-1
D: .

CDR3: CATSSLGQGVTEAFF
DNA: TGTGCCACAAGCTCTTTAGGGCAGGGAGTCACTGAAGCTTTCTTT
J: TRBJ1-1
size: .
V: TRBV5-8
D: .

CDR3: CASSQERIYEQYF
DNA: TGCGCCAGCAGCCAAGAGCGAATCTACGAGCAGTACTTC
J: TRBJ2-7
size: few
V: TRBV4-1
D: .

CDR3: CSASRQPTKNIQYF
DNA: TGCAGTGCTAGCCGACAACCCACAAAAAACATTCAGTACTTC
J: TRBJ2-4
size: few
V: TRBV20-1
D: .

CDR3: CASTLAGAHNEQFF
DNA: TGTGCCAGCACATTAGCGGGAGCACACAATGAGCAGTTCTTC
J: TRBJ2-1
size: .
V: TRBV6-5
D: TRBD2

CDR3: CASSLPLYEQFF
DNA: TGTGCCAGCAGCTTGCCACTCTATGAGCAGTTCTTC
J: TRBJ2-1
size: .
V: TRBV5-5
D: .

CDR3: CASSETQLAFPGGLFF
DNA: TGTGCCAGCAGTGAAACCCAGCTTGCCTTTCCGGGGGGACTGTTTTTT
J: TRBJ1-4
size: .
V: TRBV6-1
D: .

CDR3: CASSLQGLDYEQYF
DNA: TGTGCCAGCAGCTTGCAGGGTCTCGACTACGAGCAGTACTTC
J: TRBJ2-7
size: .
V: TRBV7-6
D: .

CDR3: CASSPAGGETDTQYF
DNA: TGCGCCAGCAGCCCAGCGGGAGGCGAAACAGATACGCAGTATTTT
J: TRBJ2-3
size: .
V: TRBV5-1
D: TRBD2